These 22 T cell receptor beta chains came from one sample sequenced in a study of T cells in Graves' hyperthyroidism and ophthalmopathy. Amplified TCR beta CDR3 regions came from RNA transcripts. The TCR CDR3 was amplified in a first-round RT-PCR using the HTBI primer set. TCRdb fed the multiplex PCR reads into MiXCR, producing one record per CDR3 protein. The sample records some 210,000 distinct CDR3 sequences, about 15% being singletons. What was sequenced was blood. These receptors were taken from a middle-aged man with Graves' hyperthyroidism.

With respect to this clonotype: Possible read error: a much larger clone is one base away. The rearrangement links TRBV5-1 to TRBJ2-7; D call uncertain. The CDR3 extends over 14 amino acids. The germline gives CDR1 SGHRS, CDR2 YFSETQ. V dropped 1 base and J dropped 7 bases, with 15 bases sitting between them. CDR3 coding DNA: TGCGCCAGCAGCTTGCGCAGGCCTGTGGGGGAGCAGTACTTC. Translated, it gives CASSLRRPVGEQYF.

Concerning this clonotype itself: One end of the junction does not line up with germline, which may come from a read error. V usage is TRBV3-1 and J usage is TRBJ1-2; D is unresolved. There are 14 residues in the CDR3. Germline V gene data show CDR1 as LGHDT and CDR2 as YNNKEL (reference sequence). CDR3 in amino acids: CASSLSPSSYSYTF. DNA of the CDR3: TGTGCCAGCAGCCTAAGCCCTTCGTCCTATAGCTACACCTTC.

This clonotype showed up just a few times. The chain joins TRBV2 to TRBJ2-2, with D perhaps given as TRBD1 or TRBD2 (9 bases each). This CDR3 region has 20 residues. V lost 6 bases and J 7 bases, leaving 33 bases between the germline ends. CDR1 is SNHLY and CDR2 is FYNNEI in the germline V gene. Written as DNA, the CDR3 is TGTGCCAGCAGCGTTACAGGGGGCAGGGTAGCGGGAGCCAGAAGCGGGGAGCTGTTTTTT. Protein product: CASSVTGGRVAGARSGELFF.

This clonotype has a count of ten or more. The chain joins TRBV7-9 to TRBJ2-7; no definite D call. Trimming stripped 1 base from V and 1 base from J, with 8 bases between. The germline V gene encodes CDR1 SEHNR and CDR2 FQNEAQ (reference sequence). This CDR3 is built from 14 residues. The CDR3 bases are TGTGCCAGCAGCTTAGGACCGTCATCCTACGAGCAGTACTTC. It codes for CASSLGPSSYEQYF. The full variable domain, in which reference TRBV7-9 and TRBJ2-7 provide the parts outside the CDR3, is DTGVSQNPRHKITKRGQNVTFRCDPISEHNRLYWYRQTLGQGPEFLTYFQNEAQLEKSRLLSDRFSAERPKGSFSTLEIQRTEQGDSAMYLCASSLGPSSYEQYFGPGTRLTVT.

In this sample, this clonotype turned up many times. CDR3 sequence reads: CASSFSMAANSPLHF. The CDR3 bases are TGTGCCAGCAGCTTCAGTATGGCGGCCAACTCACCCCTCCACTTT. The chain combines TRBV7-6 with TRBJ1-6; D gene ambiguous. Germline CDR1 reads SGHVS; CDR2 reads FNYEAQ. V lost 3 bases and J 10 bases, leaving 16 bases between the germline ends. The CDR3 length is 15 residues.

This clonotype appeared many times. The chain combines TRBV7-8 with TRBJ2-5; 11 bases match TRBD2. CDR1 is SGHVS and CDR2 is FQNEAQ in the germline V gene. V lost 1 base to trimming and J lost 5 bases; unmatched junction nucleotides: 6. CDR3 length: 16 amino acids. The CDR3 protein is CASSLGRLAGYETQYF. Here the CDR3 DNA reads TGTGCCAGCAGCTTAGGAAGACTAGCGGGATATGAGACCCAGTACTTC.

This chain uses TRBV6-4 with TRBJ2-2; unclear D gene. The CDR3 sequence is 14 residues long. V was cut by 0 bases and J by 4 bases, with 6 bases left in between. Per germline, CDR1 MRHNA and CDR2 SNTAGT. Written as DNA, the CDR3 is TGTGCCAGCAGTGACTCGGCGACCACCGGGGAGCTGTTTTTT. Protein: CASSDSATTGELFF.

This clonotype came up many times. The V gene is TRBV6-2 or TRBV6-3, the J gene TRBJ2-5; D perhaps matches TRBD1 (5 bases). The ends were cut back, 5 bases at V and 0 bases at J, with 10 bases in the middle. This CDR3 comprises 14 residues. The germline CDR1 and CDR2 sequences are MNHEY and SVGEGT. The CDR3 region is CASSQSGYQETQYF. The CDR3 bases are TGTGCCAGCAGTCAGTCAGGGTACCAAGAGACCCAGTACTTC.

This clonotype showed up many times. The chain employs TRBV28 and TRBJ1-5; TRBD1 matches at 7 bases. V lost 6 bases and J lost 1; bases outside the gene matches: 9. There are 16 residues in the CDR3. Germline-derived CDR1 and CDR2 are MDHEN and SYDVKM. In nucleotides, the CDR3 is TGTGCCAGCAGACCGCGACAGGGAGGAAGCAATCAGCCCCAGCATTTT. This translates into CASRPRQGGSNQPQHF.

CDR3 DNA: TGCGCCAGCAGCCAAGAACAGGGGGCTGGCTACACCTTC. It yields the protein CASSQEQGAGYTF. V gene TRBV4-1 combines with J gene TRBJ1-2, with 9 bases identical to TRBD1. The CDR3 has 13 residues. J was trimmed by 7 bases and V by 0 bases; bases with no gene match: 0. Per the germline V gene, CDR1 is MGHRA and CDR2 is YSYEKL.

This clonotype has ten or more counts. In nucleotides, the CDR3 is TGTGCCAGCAGCGGGACAAGCTATGGCTACACCTTC. This translates into CASSGTSYGYTF. The genes are TRBV11-2 and TRBJ1-2, with a weak D call TRBD1 (6 bases). Trimming stripped 5 bases from V and 4 bases from J, with 8 bases between. The germline V gene has CDR1 SGHAT and CDR2 FQNNGV. The CDR3 has 12 residues.

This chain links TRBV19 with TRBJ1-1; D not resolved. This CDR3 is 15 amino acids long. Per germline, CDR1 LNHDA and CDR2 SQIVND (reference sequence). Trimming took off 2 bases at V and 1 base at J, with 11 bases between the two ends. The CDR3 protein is CASSISGFRNTEAFF. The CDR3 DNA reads TGTGCCAGTAGTATATCGGGGTTTAGGAACACTGAAGCTTTCTTT.

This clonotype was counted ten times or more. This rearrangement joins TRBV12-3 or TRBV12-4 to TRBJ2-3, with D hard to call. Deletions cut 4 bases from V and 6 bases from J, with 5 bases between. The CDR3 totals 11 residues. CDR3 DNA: TGTGCCAGCAGTTCGTTGGATACGCAGTATTTT. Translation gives CASSSLDTQYF.

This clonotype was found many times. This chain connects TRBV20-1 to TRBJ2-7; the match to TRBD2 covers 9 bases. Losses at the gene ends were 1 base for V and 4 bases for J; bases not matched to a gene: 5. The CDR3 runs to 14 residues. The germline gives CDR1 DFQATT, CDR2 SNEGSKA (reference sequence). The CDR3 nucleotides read TGCAGTGCTAGAGGTTGGACTAGCGAGTACGAGCAGTACTTC. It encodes CSARGWTSEYEQYF.

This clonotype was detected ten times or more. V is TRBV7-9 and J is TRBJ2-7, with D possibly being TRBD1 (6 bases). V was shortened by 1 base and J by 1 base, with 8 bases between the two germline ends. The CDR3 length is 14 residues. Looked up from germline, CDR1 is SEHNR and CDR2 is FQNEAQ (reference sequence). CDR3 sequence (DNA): TGTGCCAGCAGCTTAGTACAGGGATCCTACGAGCAGTACTTC. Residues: CASSLVQGSYEQYF.

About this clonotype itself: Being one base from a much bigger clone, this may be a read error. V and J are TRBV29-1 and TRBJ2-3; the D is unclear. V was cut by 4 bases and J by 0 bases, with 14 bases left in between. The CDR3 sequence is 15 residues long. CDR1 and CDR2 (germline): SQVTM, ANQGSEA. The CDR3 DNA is TGCAGCGTTGGAGAGGCGAGCGTTAGCACAGATACGCAGTATTTT. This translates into CSVGEASVSTDTQYF.

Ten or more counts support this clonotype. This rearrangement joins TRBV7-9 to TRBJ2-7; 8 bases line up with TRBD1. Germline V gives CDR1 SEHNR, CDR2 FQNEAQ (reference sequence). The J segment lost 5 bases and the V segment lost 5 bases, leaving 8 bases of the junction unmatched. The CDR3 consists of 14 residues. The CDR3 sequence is CASSQGQGVHEQYF. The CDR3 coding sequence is TGTGCCAGCAGCCAAGGACAGGGCGTCCACGAGCAGTACTTC.

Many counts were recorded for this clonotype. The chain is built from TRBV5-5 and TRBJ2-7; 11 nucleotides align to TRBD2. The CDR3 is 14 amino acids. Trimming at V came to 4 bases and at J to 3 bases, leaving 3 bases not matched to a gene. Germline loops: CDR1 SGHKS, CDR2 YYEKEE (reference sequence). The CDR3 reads CASSEGLADYEQYF. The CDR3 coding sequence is TGTGCCAGCAGCGAGGGACTAGCGGACTACGAGCAGTACTTC.

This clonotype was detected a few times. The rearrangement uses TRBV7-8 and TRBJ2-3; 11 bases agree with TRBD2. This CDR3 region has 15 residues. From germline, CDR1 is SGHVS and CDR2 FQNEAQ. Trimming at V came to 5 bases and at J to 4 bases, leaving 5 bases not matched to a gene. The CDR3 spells CASSPTSGNADTQYF. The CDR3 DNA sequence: TGTGCCAGCAGCCCGACTAGCGGGAACGCAGATACGCAGTATTTT.

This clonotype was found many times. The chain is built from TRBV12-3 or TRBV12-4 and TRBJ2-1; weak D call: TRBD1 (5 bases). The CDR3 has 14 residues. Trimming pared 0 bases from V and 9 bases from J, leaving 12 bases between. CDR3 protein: CASSLAQGRTEQFF. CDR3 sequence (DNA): TGTGCCAGCAGTTTAGCGCAGGGCCGGACTGAGCAGTTCTTC.

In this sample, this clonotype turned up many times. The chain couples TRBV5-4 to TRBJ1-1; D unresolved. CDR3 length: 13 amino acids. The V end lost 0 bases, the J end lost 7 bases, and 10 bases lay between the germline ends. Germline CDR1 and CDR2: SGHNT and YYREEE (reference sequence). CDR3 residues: CASSLDYGSEAFF. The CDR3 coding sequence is TGTGCCAGCAGCTTGGACTACGGTAGTGAAGCTTTCTTT.

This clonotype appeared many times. The CDR3: CASSLNSGEEQFF. CDR3 nucleotides: TGTGCCAGCAGCTTAAATAGCGGGGAAGAGCAGTTCTTC. The genes are TRBV7-3 and TRBJ2-1, with 8 nucleotides matching TRBD2. J was trimmed by 10 bases and V by 1 base; bases with no gene match: 3. The CDR3 spans 13 residues. Germline lookup yields CDR1 SGHTA and CDR2 FQGTGA. The full variable domain, its missing parts supplied by reference TRBV7-3 and TRBJ2-1, is GAGVSQTPSNKVTEKGKYVELRCDPISGHTALYWYRQSLGQGPEFLIYFQGTGAADDSGLPNDRFFAVRPEGSVSTLKIQRTERGDSAVYLCASSLNSGEEQFFGPGTRLTVL.